The table lists the clone carrying this T cell receptor beta chain with a few counts. Its antigen is as yet unknown. Here the gene names and germline are mouse. This entry is derived from a study of tissue T cells after allogeneic stem cell transplantation. Profiled with immunoSEQ multiplex PCR; TCRdb holds only in-frame clones, not every one. The table has some 47,000 clones, 73% seen once; the top ten hold 0.45% to 0.7%. Study-wide results and limits: Limitations included a small, clinically heterogeneous cohort and limited sampling depth. Anatomically similar tissues had similar TCR repertoires within each patient.

Source material: sorted cells pooled from one or two spleens. The receptor's source is a pool of C57BL/6 mice in good health.

The CDR3 loop reads CASSDEFSNERLFF. Incomplete CDR3 DNA: TGTGCCAGCAGTGATGAATTTTCCAACGAAAGATTATTT. This chain links TRBV13-1 with TRBJ1-4; the D is unclear. With the read ending 1 residue before the CDR3 end, the germline J gene is used to fill in that end. V was cut by 0 bases and J by 0 bases, with 3 bases left in between. Germline V gene sequence: CDR1 NSHNY, CDR2 SYGAGN. CDR3 length: 14 amino acids. Based on the CDR3 plus reference TRBV13-1 and TRBJ1-4, the full variable domain is EAAVTQSPRNKVTVTGGNVTLSCRQTNSHNYMYWYRQDTGHGLRLIHYSYGAGNLRIGDVPDGYKATRTTQEDFFLLLELASPSQTSLYFCASSDEFSNERLFFGHGTKLSVL.